This is a list of T cell receptor beta chains from one sample in a study of blood T cell repertoires in COVID-19. Sequencing was performed with immunoSEQ multiplex PCR; in TCRdb, only in-frame clones are kept and a portion is missing. The repertoire includes 55,000 to 70,000 clones, around 90% of them detected once, and about 3.5% sits in the top ten. The sample comprised peripheral blood. These receptors came from a woman aged 45-59 years with COVID-19, enrolled during active disease. Each CDR3 is given without its conserved first and last residue.

CDR3 | J | V
ASSLLDFGGAF | TRBJ1-1 | TRBV28
ASMSWTFSTDTQY | TRBJ2-3 | TRBV2
ASSPTSGSDEQY | TRBJ2-7 | TRBV28
ASSSDSSNQPQH | TRBJ1-5 | TRBV28
ASSSRVATNEKLF | TRBJ1-4 | TRBV9
ASSLLTGAGQPQH | TRBJ1-5 | TRBV7-6
ASSQGPSGHNEQF | TRBJ2-1 | TRBV3-1/TRBV3-2
ASSYLLGAGVTDTQY | TRBJ2-3 | TRBV6-2/TRBV6-3
ASSRRLAGGPGEQF | TRBJ2-1 | TRBV11-2
ASSPSGTLRNEQY | TRBJ2-7 | TRBV5-7
ASSQNPGRNEKLF | TRBJ1-4 | TRBV19
AITEPQGRGGYT | TRBJ1-2 | TRBV10-3
ASSESGTSRSSYNEQF | TRBJ2-1 | TRBV25-1
ASSLLLSDRSKNIQY | TRBJ2-4 | TRBV4-1
ASSSGLAANEQF | TRBJ2-1 | TRBV5-6
ASSLSGRAWETQY | TRBJ2-5 | TRBV28
ASSYVRDYEQY | TRBJ2-7 | TRBV6-6
ASTRLAGGNEQF | TRBJ2-1 | TRBV5-4
ASGQGDTEAF | TRBJ1-1 | TRBV28
ASNSPKRDGNEQF | TRBJ2-1 | TRBV28
ASSNPDLGRDICTDTQY | TRBJ2-3 | TRBV21-1
ASSSTRTGGGSPLH | TRBJ1-6 | TRBV28
ASSLFGQGFFYEQY | TRBJ2-7 | TRBV27
ASSTRELYYGYT | TRBJ1-2 | TRBV28
ATLQREWGEQF | TRBJ2-1 | TRBV7-8
ASSPPGELF | TRBJ2-2 | TRBV11-2
ASSRRDQGYNEQF | TRBJ2-1 | TRBV5-4
ASSPLSLGRSDEQF | TRBJ2-1 | TRBV4-2
ATSDQGVAGGYNEQF | TRBJ2-1 | TRBV24-1
SASSSGRASDTQY | TRBJ2-3 | TRBV20-1
ASSVAETGLYEQY | TRBJ2-7 | TRBV9
ASSARQGASTDTQY | TRBJ2-3 | TRBV11-3